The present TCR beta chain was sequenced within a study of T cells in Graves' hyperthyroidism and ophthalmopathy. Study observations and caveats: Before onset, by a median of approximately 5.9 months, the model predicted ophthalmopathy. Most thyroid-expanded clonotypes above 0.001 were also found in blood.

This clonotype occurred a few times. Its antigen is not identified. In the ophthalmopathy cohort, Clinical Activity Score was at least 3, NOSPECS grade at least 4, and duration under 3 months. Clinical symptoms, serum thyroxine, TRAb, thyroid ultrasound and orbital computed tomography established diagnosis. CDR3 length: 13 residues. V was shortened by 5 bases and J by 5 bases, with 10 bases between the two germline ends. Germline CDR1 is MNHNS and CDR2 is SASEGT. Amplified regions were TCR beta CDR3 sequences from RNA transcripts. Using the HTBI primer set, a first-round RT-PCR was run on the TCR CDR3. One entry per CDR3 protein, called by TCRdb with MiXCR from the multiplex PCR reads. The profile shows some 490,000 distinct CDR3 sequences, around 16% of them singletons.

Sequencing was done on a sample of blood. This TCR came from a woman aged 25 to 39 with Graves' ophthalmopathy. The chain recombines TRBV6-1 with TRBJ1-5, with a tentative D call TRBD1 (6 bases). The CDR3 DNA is TGTGCCAGCAGTCCATGGACAGATCAGCCCCAGCATTTT. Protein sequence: CASSPWTDQPQHF.